The entry that follows covers one T cell receptor beta chain sequence. What it recognizes is unknown. The data were taken from a study of cytomegalovirus exposure and HLA in healthy donors. Study-wide results and caveats: Reports state that TCR beta sequences accurately predicted most subjects' HLA-A and HLA-B alleles. Fewer N-insertions than the roughly 650-donor mean were reportedly shown by an Asian-associated ancestry cluster in a later analysis. Earlier analysis found most TCR beta V segments productive about 87% or about 30% of the time.

Germline CDR1 reads MNHEY; CDR2 reads SVGAGI. V shed 6 bases and J 6 bases; nucleotides not matched to a gene: 3. The CDR3 totals 13 residues. Primers included in the PCR were 60 Vbeta and 13 Jbeta primers. Data came from immunoSEQ multiplex PCR; TCRdb stores just in-frame clones and leaves some out. In the table there are over 100,000 clones, around 83% of which are singletons. The receptor was derived from a man under 40 in good health and CMV-seropositive. The sequencing input was PBMCs. This chain links TRBV6-5 with TRBJ2-2; 8 nucleotides line up with TRBD2. The CDR3 sequence is CASRGRGAGELFF. The CDR3 DNA follows: TGTGCCAGCAGGGGGCGGGGGGCCGGGGAGCTGTTTTTT.